This TCR beta chain appears in the sequencing data of a study of T cells in Graves' hyperthyroidism and ophthalmopathy. Study details: The blood sample was taken at first diagnosis, before treatment began.

On this clonotype itself: Its antigen is currently unknown.

This CDR3 has 14 residues. V lost 7 bases to trimming and J lost 1 base, with 14 bases between them. The germline V gene encodes CDR1 WSHSY and CDR2 SAAADI. Subjects with ophthalmopathy showed a Clinical Activity Score no lower than 3, a NOSPECS grade no lower than 4, and a duration shorter than 3 months. Exclusion of patients followed from uncontrolled infection, other autoimmune disease, pregnancy or lactation. Overall study results and limits: Separation of ophthalmopathy from stable hyperthyroidism was achieved by a 13 V-J model.

TCR beta CDR3 region amplification was performed from RNA transcripts. The HTBI primer set was used in a first-round RT-PCR of the TCR CDR3. TCRdb passed the multiplex PCR reads through MiXCR, listing each CDR3 protein once. Among about 600,000 distinct CDR3 sequences, around 14% were seen once, and the ten largest hold roughly 7%. The receptor comes from a woman younger than 35 with Graves' ophthalmopathy. The genes are TRBV10-2 and TRBJ2-7; D not certain. Sequenced: blood. CDR3 loop: CASTHQTSSYEQYF. The CDR3 DNA reads TGCGCCAGCACTCACCAAACGTCGTCCTACGAGCAGTACTTC.